One sample yielded the 4 T cell receptor beta chains listed below, sequenced in a study of cytomegalovirus exposure and HLA in healthy donors. PCR employed 60 Vbeta and 13 Jbeta primers. The data were produced by immunoSEQ multiplex PCR, yet TCRdb's version contains in-frame clones alone and is incomplete. The table records 200,000 to 300,000 clones, around 80% of them present only once. Sequencing was performed on PBMCs. Every receptor here comes from an older woman in good health and CMV-seropositive.

This clone was detected once. The chain uses TRBV6-1 and TRBJ2-2, with a possible D match to TRBD1 (5 bases). Germline V gene lookup returns CDR1 MNHNS and CDR2 SASEGT. V was cut by 2 bases and J by 5 bases, with 6 bases left in between. CDR3 size: 13 residues. CDR3 sequence (DNA): TGTGCCAGCAGTGAATCAGGGACCGGGGAGCTGTTTTTT. Residues: CASSESGTGELFF.

J is TRBJ2-1 and V is TRBV29-1; D is possibly TRBD1 (6 bases). Germline V gives CDR1 SQVTM, CDR2 ANQGSEA. Trimming took off 3 bases at V and 8 bases at J, with 14 bases between the two ends. The CDR3 extends over 13 amino acids. CDR3 sequence (DNA): TGCAGCGTTGATCGGGCAGGGGTGGATGAGCAGTTCTTC. Translation: CSVDRAGVDEQFF.

The rearrangement links TRBV19 to TRBJ2-3; 10 bases agree with TRBD1. CDR3 length: 14 amino acids. V lost 6 bases and J lost 1; bases outside the gene matches: 1. Germline CDR1 and CDR2: LNHDA and SQIVND (reference sequence). CDR3 amino acids: CASSGTGGTDTQYF. DNA of the CDR3: TGTGCCAGTAGCGGGACAGGGGGCACAGATACGCAGTATTTT.

The chain uses TRBV7-9 and TRBJ1-1, with D maybe TRBD1 (6 bases). With 2 bases removed from V and 0 bases from J, the gap between germline ends came to 10 bases. The CDR3 loop spans 15 amino acids. CDR1 is SEHNR and CDR2 is FQNEAQ in the germline V gene (reference sequence). The CDR3 here is CASSLHGTMNTEAFF. For the CDR3, the DNA is TGTGCCAGCAGCTTACACGGGACAATGAACACTGAAGCTTTCTTT.